The TCR beta chain described here comes from a study of cytomegalovirus exposure and HLA in healthy donors (dated by TCRdb to 2016 to 2017). Regarding the complete study: According to an earlier analysis of several hundred of the donors, about 179 million T cells yielded roughly 110 million unique TCR beta sequences and approximately 300 Gb of sequence data. Roughly 300 gigabases of sequencing data and around 80 million unique TCR sequences made up an early release that covered nearly 650 HLA-typed donors. Among the roughly 380 genotyped donors, around 81% belonged to the genetic ancestry cluster associated with self-reported Caucasian donors. The study was designed to test whether signatures of past pathogen exposure could be identified by cataloging public T cell receptors. The T cell repertoires of 670 or so subjects were profiled by immunosequencing and related to cytomegalovirus serostatus. Along with the 666-subject first cohort, a separate validation cohort of roughly 110 different subjects was used. To predict cytomegalovirus infection status, the study brought together high-throughput TCR immunosequencing, statistical association of individual TCRs with disease status, and machine learning. In a later analysis, previously published TCR beta repertoires from 670 or so donors were re-analyzed and high-resolution HLA genotyping was added so that TCR occurrence patterns could be studied. Rather than drawing on any new phenotypic data, the later analysis identified candidate immune exposures from TCR beta sequences and the way those sequences occurred across donors. In an earlier analysis of around 540 of the donors, high-throughput TCR beta sequencing was used to judge whether each TCR beta V gene segment behaved as functional or pseudogenic. Alongside the repertoire data, information on donor age, sex, ethnicity and CMV serostatus was compiled. Genome-wide SNP genotypes for about 65% of the 666 donors were used in a later genetic analysis, which treated that subset as a discovery cohort. Every discovery cohort repertoire had been produced on one sequencing platform. Class I and class II HLA loci were covered by the typing at four-digit resolution. The number of donors typed differed by locus, with about 629-640 for A, B, C, DRB1 and DQB1, roughly 550 for DQA1, over 600 for DPA1, and over 400 for DPB1. Several DR-DQ haplotypes were handled as single units for association and clustering, since linkage in the cohort was strong. On average, 235,054 unique TCR beta nucleotide sequences were sequenced per donor among roughly 430 genotyped donors of the cohort, with roughly 20% of those sequences being non-productive. Overall results and qualifications from the work: Some IMGT-functional V segments, including TRBV6-2 and TRBV6-3, could not be told apart with the 87-base-pair reads, so those segments were excluded. The study gave a list of more than 150 TCR beta chains associated with cytomegalovirus. According to a later analysis, TCR association rates differed among HLA loci, with DRB1 alleles showing the most associated TCRs and HLA-C alleles showing the fewest. A later analysis found that most CMV-associated TCR beta chains appeared HLA-restricted, with HLA associations seemingly driven largely by CMV exposure. A cluster of highly shared sequence variants was judged likely to be a technical artifact of the sequencing pipeline. A later genetic analysis reported fewer N-insertions in productive TCRs among donors in an Asian-associated ancestry cluster than the approximately 700-donor mean. A later analysis reported that several top co-occurrence clusters appeared linked to parvovirus B19, influenza, CMV and Epstein-Barr virus. When HLA alleles, especially DR and DQ, strongly co-occurred, TCR associations were difficult to assign to individual alleles. Three of the identified cytomegalovirus-associated TCR beta chains were confirmed in vitro to be specific for cytomegalovirus antigens. In a later analysis, HLA-associated TCR beta chains showed more clonal expansion and lower generation probabilities than non-associated chains that were equally common. Only TCR beta chains were sequenced in this cohort, and the absence of alpha or paired-chain data limited detectable features. Most TCR sequences were seen in very few donors, while some public TCRs were found in many individuals. It was suggested by the authors that the approach could potentially be generalized to other disease states and immunological phenotypes. In a later genetic analysis, a missense DCLRE1C variant was associated with V-gene and J-gene trimming of TCR beta chains, and the association was replicated in an independent cohort. Linkage disequilibrium might explain the correlated functional status among segregating V segments, but an unknown experimental factor could not be excluded. The only immune exposure information available for the cohort was CMV serostatus. HLA typing was unavailable for some donors at each locus, so association tests used only the typed subset. In an earlier analysis of several hundred of the donors, most TCR beta V segments were observed in productive rearrangements about 87% or about 30% of the time, broadly matching IMGT annotations. A further reported finding was that TCR beta sequences accurately predicted the HLA-A and HLA-B alleles for most subjects in the first cohort. At a false discovery rate of 0.05, a later analysis linked approximately 18,000 TCR beta sequences to specific HLA alleles. Because counts were too low, more than 15 rarely observed V segments, including chromosome 9 orphons, were excluded from the earlier analysis of 587 of the donors. Presence/absence analyses assumed roughly uniform sequencing depth across donors, an assumption that may not hold. In both the original and validation cohorts, the classifier was reported to diagnose cytomegalovirus status with high specificity and sensitivity.

In regard to this clone: No cognate antigen has been identified for it. Per-nucleotide qualities are absent, and no much larger clonotype sits a single base away.

For CDR1 and CDR2, the germline V gene lists SGDLS and YYNGEE. There are 14 amino acids in the CDR3, from cysteine to phenylalanine inclusive. This entry keeps only the CDR3 DNA: 42 bases, framed from base 1. Relative to germline, V is 4 bases shorter and J is 2 bases shorter, with 12 bases between their ends. To prepare the library, the immunoSEQ multiplex PCR assay was applied. The multiplex PCR relied on a mix of 60 forward primers for TCR Vbeta segments and 13 reverse primers for TCR Jbeta segments. A multiplex PCR assay on genomic DNA amplified the CDR3 region of rearranged TCR beta genes. Amplified TCR beta libraries were sequenced as 87-base-pair reads on the Illumina HiSeq System. Per the authors' processing: A later analysis counted some 80 million unique TCR beta chains across the 666 repertoires, and 9 million to 14 million of these chains were shared by at least two donors. To remove PCR and sequencing errors, raw reads were error-corrected and collapsed into unique sequences using a nearest-neighbor algorithm that merged closely related sequences. V, D and J gene segments were assigned by aligning CDR3 sequences to IMGT reference sequences. Each retained sequence needed at least a six-nucleotide match to both a V gene segment and a J gene segment. A rearrangement counted as productive if the CDR3 had no stop codons and remained in frame with V and J, and every other rearrangement counted as non-productive. Following IMGT convention, CDR3 was defined as the stretch from the second conserved V-encoded cysteine up to the conserved J-encoded phenylalanine. The earlier analysis of about 560 of the donors excluded any sequence lacking an unambiguous match to a single V gene segment. In an earlier analysis of approximately 590 of the donors, a V segment was called functional when productive rearrangements were above 56.7%, and segregating when the standard deviation between donors exceeded 5%. A statistical classification framework was built for diagnosing cytomegalovirus status from the catalog of TCR beta chain sequences. A later analysis assigned V and J genes by comparing TCR nucleotide sequences with IMGT/GENE-DB human TR gene sequences. The TCRdist pipeline was used in a later analysis to assign CDR3 sequences and most-parsimonious VDJ recombination scenarios. A later analysis defined each TCR beta chain by its CDR3 amino acid sequence plus V-gene family, and excluded reads lacking a unique V-gene family. In a later analysis, 550 to 650 highly shared, low-generation-probability nucleotide sequences were removed to address suspected cross-contamination and a sequencing artifact. A later analysis calculated a clonal expansion index for each public chain from normalized within-repertoire ranks of inferred template counts. In a later analysis, generation probabilities were computed with a VDJ recombination model fitted to out-of-frame rearrangements, and the resulting probabilities were checked against IGoR. In a later analysis, TCR-TCR, TCR-HLA and TCR-CMV co-occurrence was scored with hypergeometric tests, and a repertoire-size bias correction was applied to TCR pairs. In a later analysis, false discovery rates were estimated by permuting HLA or CMV assignments 20 times. In a later analysis, co-occurring TCRs were grouped using DBSCAN, with TCRdist sequence similarity added in when clustering inside HLA-allele-positive subsets. Repertoires with fewer than 30,000 or more than 120,000 public chains were left out of co-occurrence clustering, as were roughly five repertoires with anomalous nucleotide sharing. In its TCRdb copy, this immuneACCESS table keeps in-frame sequences only and misses some clones. Where compared with another copy, unresolved V genes explain less than half of these, and the others have no known cause. The V and J calls and clone size are taken from that table; D and trimming were inferred from the DNA. In all, the sample holds roughly 120,000 clones, and around three quarters of those were seen once. The ten most abundant clones make up approximately 5% of the sample.

The cohort consisted of 650 to 700 healthy bone marrow donors. Cohort members were all nominally healthy when sampled, although unrecorded immune exposures were likely present. The donor was CMV seronegative and belonged to the group of several hundred seronegative cohort members. Each donor provided a peripheral blood sample, and peripheral blood mononuclear cells were used for TCR beta sequencing. Genomic DNA was extracted from the blood cell samples with the Qiagen DNeasy Blood Extraction Kit. This receptor chain uses TRBV9 and TRBJ2-5, with TRBD1 tentatively as D gene (6 bases match). The TCR sequence derives from a man aged 30 to 39 in good health and CMV-seronegative. Sequences were obtained from PBMCs. The CDR3 corresponds to CASSPGGQQETQYF. In nucleotides, the sequence is TGTGCCAGCAGCCCAGGTGGACAGCAAGAGACCCAGTACTTC.